This TCR beta chain came from a study of cytomegalovirus exposure and HLA in healthy donors. General study points: By HLA locus, TCR association rates varied in a later analysis, with DRB1 showing the most and HLA-C the fewest.

Note on this clone: Its antigen is unidentified.

CDR1 LNHNV and CDR2 YYDKDF come from the germline V gene (reference sequence). V was trimmed by 5 bases and J by 3 bases, leaving 8 bases between them. The CDR3 spans 13 residues. PCR involved 60 Vbeta and 13 Jbeta primers. Generated by immunoSEQ multiplex PCR, the TCRdb table keeps only in-frame clones and is missing some. Among 150,000 to 180,000 clones listed, 79% were seen once. The V and J genes are TRBV15 and TRBJ1-5; D unclear. Sequenced sample: PBMCs. This clonotype originated in a young man in good health and CMV-seropositive. The CDR3 region has the DNA TGTGCCACCAGCGGCTTTGTCAATCAGCCCCAGCATTTT. Protein: CATSGFVNQPQHF.